The 10 T cell receptor beta chains presented below share a single source sample, sequenced in a study of tumor and adjacent non-tumor tissue in lung cancer (dated by TCRdb to the late 2010s). RNA was extracted from bulk unsorted tissue and checked for quality with a NanoDrop ND-1000 and an Agilent 2100. Library preparation was by multiplex PCR. Sequenced using an Illumina HiSeq 2500. TCRbeta libraries were built by three rounds of nested PCR using primers (Table S4), following protocols modified from ARM-PCR. TCRdb ran its own pipeline on the public reads, namely fastp trimming at Q25 and MiXCR clone calling, and kept in-frame beta chains. Here each entry gathers all rows of one CDR3 protein and keeps the most common genes and DNA. The sample table lists some 200,000 distinct CDR3 sequences, about 71% of them with a count of one. Approximately 26% of the sample is held by the ten biggest clonotypes.

Sequenced material: lung tumor tissue. The receptors stem from a man aged 60 to 75 with non-small cell lung cancer.

The chain links TRBV12-3 or TRBV12-4 to TRBJ1-5; D is ambiguous. This CDR3 has 14 residues. Trimming removed 1 base at V and 10 bases at J, with 14 bases between. CDR3 bases: TGTGCCAGCAGTTTAGGGCCGTTCAATCGACCCCAGCATTTT. Its translation is CASSLGPFNRPQHF.

This clonotype was observed at least ten times. J is TRBJ1-1 and V is TRBV12-3 or TRBV12-4; 7 bases are a match to TRBD1. J gave up 1 base and V 5 bases, and 4 bases lay outside the gene matches. There are 14 residues in the CDR3. CDR3 DNA: TGTGCCAGCAGTGACAACAGGGGGAACACTGAAGCTTTCTTT. This sequence encodes CASSDNRGNTEAFF.

This clonotype occurred many times. This chain uses TRBV12-3 or TRBV12-4 with TRBJ2-1, with 7 bases lining up with TRBD1. The CDR3 totals 13 residues. Trimming cost V 1 base and J 14 bases; bases outside gene matches: 8. The CDR3 DNA sequence: TGTGCCAGCAGTTTAGTTGTTGTGGACAGGAAGTTCTTC. Protein sequence: CASSLVVVDRKFF.

In its sample, this clonotype was seen once. A much larger clone lies a single base off, so this may be a read error. The chain recombines TRBV20-1 with TRBJ2-6; D might be TRBD2 (5 bases). CDR3 length: 14 amino acids. The V end lost 6 bases, the J end lost 2 bases, and 11 bases lay between the germline ends. The germline V gene encodes CDR1 DFQATT and CDR2 SNEGSKA (reference sequence). The DNA of the CDR3 is TGCAGTGCCCCGGTCGGGGCTGGGGCCAACGTCCTGACTTTC. It is translated as CSAPVGAGANVLTF.

As concerns this clonotype: A much larger clone lies a single base off, so this may be a read error. V and J are TRBV20-1 and TRBJ1-2, with 9 nucleotides matching TRBD1. Germline V gene sequence: CDR1 DFQATT, CDR2 SNEGSKA (reference sequence). The CDR3 sequence is 12 residues long. CDR3 region: CSARDRGVGYIF. In DNA form, the CDR3 reads TGCAGTGCTAGGGACAGGGGAGTAGGCTACATCTTC.

This clonotype was seen repeatedly, ten times or more. A junction end diverges from the germline sequence, so it may reflect a read error. The J gene is TRBJ2-5, the V gene TRBV6-2 or TRBV6-3, with D perhaps TRBD1 (6 bases). Germline-derived CDR1 and CDR2 are MNHEY and SVGEGT. This CDR3 has 14 amino acids. The CDR3 loop is CSSRKSRGTETQYF. DNA for the CDR3: TGTTCCAGCAGAAAAAGCAGGGGTACAGAGACCCAGTACTTC.

Details on this clonotype: Its ends do not fully match the called genes, so a read error is possible. The V gene is TRBV12-3 or TRBV12-4, the J gene TRBJ2-1; a possible D gene is TRBD2 (5 bases). This CDR3 spans 14 amino acids. This CDR3 reads CATSLLASMHEQFF. CDR3 in DNA: TGTGCCACCAGTTTACTCGCTAGCATGCATGAACAGTTCTTC.

V gene TRBV29-1 combines with J gene TRBJ1-5; D not resolved. V shed 5 bases and J shed 5 bases, with 19 bases lying between them. Germline V gives CDR1 SQVTM, CDR2 ANQGSEA. The CDR3 sequence is 15 residues long. CDR3 sequence (DNA): TGCAGCGTTACACTTCTGGAAGGAGGCGATCAGCCCCAGCATTTT. It is translated as CSVTLLEGGDQPQHF.

Only a few counts were recorded for this clonotype. V is TRBV20-1 and J is TRBJ1-4; no definite D call. With 5 bases removed from V and 8 bases from J, the gap between germline ends came to 15 bases. CDR3 length equals 13 residues. The germline V gene has CDR1 DFQATT and CDR2 SNEGSKA (reference sequence). CDR3 nucleotide sequence: TGCAGTGCTCGGAATTCGATGAGCGAAAAACTGTTTTTT. Protein: CSARNSMSEKLFF.

A remark on this clonotype: A much more abundant neighbour one base away suggests this may be a read error. The V call is TRBV20-1, the J call TRBJ2-5; TRBD2 matches at 10 bases. The junction had 7 bases not matched to a gene; V was cut back by 4 bases and J by 5 bases. The CDR3 contains 14 residues. CDR1 is DFQATT and CDR2 is SNEGSKA in the germline V gene (reference sequence). In DNA, the CDR3 is TGCAGTGCTACCATAGCGGGGGGCCATGAGACCCAGTACTTC. It yields the protein CSATIAGGHETQYF.